This T cell receptor (beta chain) stems from a study of blood T cell repertoires in COVID-19. Turning to the study itself: The samples span acute and convalescent COVID-19 from the United States, Italy and Spain. PBMCs, B-cell-depleted T cells, or T cells were the source of the cDNA or gDNA that made up the material.

After removal of 5 bases from V and 4 bases from J, the junction contained 5 bases not matched to a gene. The germline gives CDR1 LGHDT, CDR2 YNNKEL (reference sequence). The CDR3 loop spans 14 amino acids. Authors' analysis steps: Counts of nucleated cells, estimated from reference gene primer amplification, were obtained. Sequenced by immunoSEQ multiplex PCR; TCRdb stores in-frame clones only, minus some. That table is the source of V, J and clone size, and D and trimming were worked out from the DNA. This sample carries tens of thousands of clones, about 73% of them seen once, and the ten largest clones take less than 40%. This clone was picked up a small number of times.

Material: peripheral blood. This clonotype was obtained from a woman in her 70s with acute or convalescent COVID-19. The V gene is TRBV3-1 (or the pseudogene TRBV3-2), the J gene TRBJ2-7; 10 bases fit TRBD1. The CDR3 nucleotides are TGTGCCAGCAGCACGGGGACAGGGGAGTACGAGCAGTACTTC. This sequence encodes CASSTGTGEYEQYF.